This T cell receptor beta chain derives from a study of human T cells and chemical hapten exposure (dated by TCRdb to the early 2020s). The study in broad terms: For sensitization, 2% DPC in acetone was applied to an approximately 2 cm by approximately 2 cm area of upper inner arm skin. Patch testing on the upper back used Finn chambers containing 0.01% DPC, with scoring done after 6 days according to International Contact Dermatitis Research Group standards. Blood samples were taken from patients before sensitization (week 0) and at 2, 6 and about 24 weeks after DPC sensitization. Throughout the study period of 20 to 30 weeks, patients also received therapeutic DPC doses to the scalp every week. The study tracked peripheral blood TCR repertoire changes in vivo during primary and secondary sensitization to the hapten diphenylcyclopropenone (DPC) in alopecia patients. About 27 alopecia patients gave blood for TCR sequencing at one to four time points (pre-sensitization, 2, 6 and 24 weeks). Alopecia areata with under or over 50% scalp involvement, alopecia totalis and alopecia universalis were represented in the patient cohort, which was mostly female. Libraries were pooled for sequencing, and per-sample TCR yields varied mainly because of small differences in library volumes within the pool.

The sample's time point label is to be understood as: patch test 3, about 24 weeks after DPC sensitization. Taken with the paper, the label for treatment or condition translates to: therapeutic diphenylcyclopropenone sensitization with weekly scalp DPC. At every patch-test visit, the blood draw took place before the patch test was put on. Patients were considered eligible if aged 18 to 70, diagnosed with alopecia and deemed suitable for DPC therapy, and patients were excluded if pregnant. Unfractionated whole blood was collected in Tempus Blood RNA tubes, and total RNA was extracted from that blood. V loses 5 bases at its end and J loses 3 bases; junction bases beyond the gene matches: 7. According to the germline V gene (reference sequence), CDR1 reads SEHNR and CDR2 reads FQNEAQ. From the cysteine through the phenylalanine, the CDR3 covers 14 amino acids. Only the CDR3 portion is preserved as DNA: 42 bases, with reading frame beginning at the first base.

The library was generated by RACE. These reads were obtained on a NextSeq 500. During library preparation, unique molecular identifiers were attached to individual cDNA molecules so that TCRs could be counted in a quantitative, reproducible way. For every blood RNA sample, sequencing covered both the TCR alpha and TCR beta chains. The authors processed their data as follows. Samples had a median of around 92,000 TCRs, with a range from roughly 23,224 to 750,000. V, J and CDR3 annotation of the TCR reads was performed with the Decombinator software suite. For PS versus PT1 abundance plots, all samples were subsampled to the same number of TCRs (28,000). Expanded TCRs were defined as absent before sensitization and observed at least eight times at the 2-week time point. In TCRdb, the public reads were trimmed at Q25 with fastp and aligned with MiXCR, with productive beta chains retained. Every entry covers one CDR3 protein and lists the most common genes and DNA from its rows. TCRdb assigned the V and J calls; the authors' analysis was not used. Counted in this sample were about 30,000 distinct CDR3 sequences; 5.8% of them appeared once. Of the sample, about 6% falls within the top ten clones.

Overall results and qualifications from the work: A positive correlation was found between the number of PT1 expanded TCRs and patch test score, with significance reached at thresholds 8, 16 and 32 but not 4. Expanded TCRs formed significantly more large CDR3 similarity clusters than pre-sensitization or healthy control sets, consistent with antigen-driven responses. Repeated subsampling changed both the strength of the expansion versus patch-test correlation and the threshold at which the correlation became significant. The number of TCRs above 1 in 1000 frequency did not change with DPC sensitization; there was no evidence of global repertoire structure alterations. All patients had alopecia, a presumed autoimmune disease, so their immune response might differ from that of healthy individuals.

By sample share, this clonotype is medium-sized (0.01 to 0.1%). Its binding antigen is unknown. Base qualities were left out, and no much larger clone turns up one base away. The material sequenced was whole blood, taken in connection with sensitization to the hapten diphenylcyclopropenone (DPC). Recombination linked TRBV7-9 to TRBJ2-7, and TRBD2 aligns with 7 junction nucleotides. The sequence was obtained from a man aged 30 to 45 with alopecia areata. Some clones in this sample may be carry-over from other donors' samples. The nucleotides read TGTGCCAGCAGCCACCCTCTAGCGGACTACGAGCAGTACTTC. This sequence encodes CASSHPLADYEQYF.